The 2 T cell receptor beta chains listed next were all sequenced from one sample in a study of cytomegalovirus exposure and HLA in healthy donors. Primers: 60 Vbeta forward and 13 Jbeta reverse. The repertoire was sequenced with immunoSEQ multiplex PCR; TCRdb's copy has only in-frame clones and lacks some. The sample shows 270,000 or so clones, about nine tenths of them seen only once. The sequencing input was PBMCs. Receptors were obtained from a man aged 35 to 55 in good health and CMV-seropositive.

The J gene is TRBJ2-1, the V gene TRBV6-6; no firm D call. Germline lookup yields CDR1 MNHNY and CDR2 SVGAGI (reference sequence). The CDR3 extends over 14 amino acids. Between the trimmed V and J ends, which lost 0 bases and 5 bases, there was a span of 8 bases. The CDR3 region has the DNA TGTGCCAGCAGTTACTCGGGCGCCGACAATGAGCAGTTCTTC. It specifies CASSYSGADNEQFF.

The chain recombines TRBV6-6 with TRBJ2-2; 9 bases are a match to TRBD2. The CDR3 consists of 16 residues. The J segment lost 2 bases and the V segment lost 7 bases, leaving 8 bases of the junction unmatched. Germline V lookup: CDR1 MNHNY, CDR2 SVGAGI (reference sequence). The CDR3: CASIDFGTSNTGELFF. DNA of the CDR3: TGTGCCAGCATCGACTTCGGGACTAGCAACACCGGGGAGCTGTTTTTT.